This T cell receptor (beta chain) was observed in a study of T cell changes during pregnancy in multiple sclerosis. V trimming: 5 bases; J trimming: 5 bases; junction bases outside the gene matches: 5. The CDR3 consists of 15 residues. Germline CDR1 and CDR2: SNHLY and FYNNEI. The assay was immunoSEQ multiplex PCR, and TCRdb's table has in-frame clones only and misses some. The sample shows 40,000 to 55,000 clones, around 90% of them seen only once. This clone was recorded only once. V is TRBV2 and J is TRBJ2-1; 11 nucleotides line up with TRBD2. This specimen was CD4+ T cells from peripheral blood mononuclear cells, taken in the first trimester of pregnancy. This TCR came from a female donor with multiple sclerosis, enrolled in a pregnancy study. CDR3 nucleotide sequence: TGTGCCAGCAGTTCAACTAGCGGGAGAAACAATGAGCAGTTCTTC. Protein: CASSSTSGRNNEQFF.